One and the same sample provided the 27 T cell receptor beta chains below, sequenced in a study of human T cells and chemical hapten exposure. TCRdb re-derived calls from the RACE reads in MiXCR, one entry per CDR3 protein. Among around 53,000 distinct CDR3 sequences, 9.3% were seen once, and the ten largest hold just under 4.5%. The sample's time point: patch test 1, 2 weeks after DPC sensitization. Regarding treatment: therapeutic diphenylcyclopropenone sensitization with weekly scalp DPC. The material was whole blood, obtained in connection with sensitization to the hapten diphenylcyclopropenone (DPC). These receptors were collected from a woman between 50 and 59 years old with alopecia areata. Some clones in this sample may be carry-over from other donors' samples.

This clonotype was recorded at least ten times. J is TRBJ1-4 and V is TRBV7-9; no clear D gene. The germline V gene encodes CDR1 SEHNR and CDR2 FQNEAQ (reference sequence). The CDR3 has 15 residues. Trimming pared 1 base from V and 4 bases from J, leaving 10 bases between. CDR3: CASSLEGGNNEKLFF. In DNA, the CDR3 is TGTGCCAGCAGCTTAGAGGGCGGAAATAATGAAAAACTGTTTTTT.

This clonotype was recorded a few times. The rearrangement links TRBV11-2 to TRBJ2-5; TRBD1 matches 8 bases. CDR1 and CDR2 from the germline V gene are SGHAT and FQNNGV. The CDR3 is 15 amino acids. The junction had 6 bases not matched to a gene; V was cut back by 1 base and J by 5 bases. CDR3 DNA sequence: TGTGCCAGCAGCTTAGCTCAGGGGGCTGCGGAGACCCAGTACTTC. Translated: CASSLAQGAAETQYF.

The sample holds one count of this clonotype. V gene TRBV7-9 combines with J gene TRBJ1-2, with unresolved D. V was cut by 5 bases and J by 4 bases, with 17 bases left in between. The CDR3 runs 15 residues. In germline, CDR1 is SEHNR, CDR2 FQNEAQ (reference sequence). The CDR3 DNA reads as TGTGCCAGCAGCCGGACTTACGTTCAGACCTATGGCTACACCTTC. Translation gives CASSRTYVQTYGYTF.

The CDR3 nucleotides are TGTGCCAGCAGCCGGACAGGCGGCCCCCAGCATTTT. This codes for CASSRTGGPQHF. The chain employs TRBV28 and TRBJ1-5; 7 bases are a match to TRBD1. V lost 6 bases to trimming and J lost 10 bases; unmatched junction nucleotides: 6. The CDR3 is 12 amino acids. Germline V gene lookup returns CDR1 MDHEN and CDR2 SYDVKM.

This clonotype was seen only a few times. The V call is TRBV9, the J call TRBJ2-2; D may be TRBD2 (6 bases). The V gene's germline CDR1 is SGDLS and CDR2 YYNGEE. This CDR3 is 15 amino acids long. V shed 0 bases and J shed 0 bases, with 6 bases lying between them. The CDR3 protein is CASSVGLANTGELFF. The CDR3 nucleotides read TGTGCCAGCAGCGTAGGACTAGCGAACACCGGGGAGCTGTTTTTT.

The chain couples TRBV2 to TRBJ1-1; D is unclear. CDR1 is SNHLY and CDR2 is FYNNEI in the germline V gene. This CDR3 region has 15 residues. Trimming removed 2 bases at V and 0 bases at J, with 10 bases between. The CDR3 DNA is TGTGCCAGCAGTGAACGGGGATTAATGAACACTGAAGCTTTCTTT. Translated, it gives CASSERGLMNTEAFF.

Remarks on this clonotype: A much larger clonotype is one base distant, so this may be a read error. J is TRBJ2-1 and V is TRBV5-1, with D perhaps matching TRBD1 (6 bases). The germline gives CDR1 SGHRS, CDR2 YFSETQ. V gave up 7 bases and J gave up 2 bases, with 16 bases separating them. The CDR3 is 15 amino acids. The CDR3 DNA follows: TGCGCCAGCGGTAAACAGGGCCCCCCCTACAATGAGCAGTTCTTC. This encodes CASGKQGPPYNEQFF.

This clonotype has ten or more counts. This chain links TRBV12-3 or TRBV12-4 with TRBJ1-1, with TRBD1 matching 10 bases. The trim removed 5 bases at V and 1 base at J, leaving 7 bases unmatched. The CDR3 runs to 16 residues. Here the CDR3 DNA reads TGTGCCAGCAGTAGACAGGGGGCGTATCGGAACACTGAAGCTTTCTTT. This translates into CASSRQGAYRNTEAFF.

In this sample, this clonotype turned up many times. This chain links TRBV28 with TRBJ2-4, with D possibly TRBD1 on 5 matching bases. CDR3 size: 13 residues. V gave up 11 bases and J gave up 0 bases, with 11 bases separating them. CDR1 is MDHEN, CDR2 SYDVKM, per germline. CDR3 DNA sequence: TGTGCCGTCAGGGCACGAGCCAAAAACATTCAGTACTTC. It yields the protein CAVRARAKNIQYF.

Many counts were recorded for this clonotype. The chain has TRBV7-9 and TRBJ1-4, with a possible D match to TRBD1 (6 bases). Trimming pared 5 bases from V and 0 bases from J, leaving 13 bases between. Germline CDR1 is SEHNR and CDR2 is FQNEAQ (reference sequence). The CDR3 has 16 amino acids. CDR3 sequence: CASSPGQSATNEKLFF. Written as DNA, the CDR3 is TGTGCCAGCAGCCCTGGACAGTCTGCAACTAATGAAAAACTGTTTTTT.

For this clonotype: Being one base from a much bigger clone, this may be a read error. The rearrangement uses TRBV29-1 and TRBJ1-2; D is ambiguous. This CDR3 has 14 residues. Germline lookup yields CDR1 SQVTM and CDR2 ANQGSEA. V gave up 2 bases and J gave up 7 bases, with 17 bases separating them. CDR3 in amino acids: CSVEIPAVSGGYTF. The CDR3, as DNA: TGCAGCGTTGAAATTCCCGCTGTGTCCGGTGGCTACACCTTC.

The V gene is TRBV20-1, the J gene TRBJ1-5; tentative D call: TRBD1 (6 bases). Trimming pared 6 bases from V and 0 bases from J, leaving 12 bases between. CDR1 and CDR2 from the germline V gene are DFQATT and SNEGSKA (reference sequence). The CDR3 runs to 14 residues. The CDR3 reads CSAKDSYSNQPQHF. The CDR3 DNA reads TGCAGTGCGAAGGACAGCTATAGCAATCAGCCCCAGCATTTT.

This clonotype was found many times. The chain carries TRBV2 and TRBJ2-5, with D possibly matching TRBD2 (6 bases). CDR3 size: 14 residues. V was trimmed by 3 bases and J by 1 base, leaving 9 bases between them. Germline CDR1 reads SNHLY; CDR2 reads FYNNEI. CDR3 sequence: CASSETRTQETQYF. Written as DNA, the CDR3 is TGTGCCAGCAGTGAGACTAGGACCCAAGAGACCCAGTACTTC.

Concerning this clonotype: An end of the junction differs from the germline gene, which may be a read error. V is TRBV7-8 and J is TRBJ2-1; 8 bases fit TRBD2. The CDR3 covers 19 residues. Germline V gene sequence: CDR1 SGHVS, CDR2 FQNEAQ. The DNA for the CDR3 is TGTGGCAGCAGCACCACTAGCGGTTACCGAAGGGCCTCCTACAATGAGCAGTTCTTC. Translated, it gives CGSSTTSGYRRASYNEQFF.

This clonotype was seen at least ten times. The CDR3 bases are TGTGCCTGGAGTGGACTAGCTGGTGAGCAGTTCTTC. It is translated as CAWSGLAGEQFF. This chain links TRBV30 with TRBJ2-1; the match to TRBD2 covers 7 bases. Germline V gene lookup returns CDR1 GTSNPN and CDR2 SVGIG (reference sequence). V dropped 1 base and J dropped 9; count of bases not matched to a gene: 3. The CDR3 runs to 12 residues. Full variable domain (remainder filled in from reference TRBV30 and TRBJ2-1): SQTIHQWPATLVQPVGSPLSLECTVEGTSNPNLYWYRQAAGRGLQLLFYSVGIGQISSEVPQNLSASRPQDRQFILSSKKLLLSDSGFYLCAWSGLAGEQFFGPGTRLTVL.

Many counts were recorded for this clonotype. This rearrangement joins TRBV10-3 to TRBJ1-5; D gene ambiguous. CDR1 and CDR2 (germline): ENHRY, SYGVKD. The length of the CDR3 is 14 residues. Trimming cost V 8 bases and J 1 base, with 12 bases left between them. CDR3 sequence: CAIAQSVSNQPQHF. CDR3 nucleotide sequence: TGTGCCATCGCCCAGAGCGTGAGCAATCAGCCCCAGCATTTT.

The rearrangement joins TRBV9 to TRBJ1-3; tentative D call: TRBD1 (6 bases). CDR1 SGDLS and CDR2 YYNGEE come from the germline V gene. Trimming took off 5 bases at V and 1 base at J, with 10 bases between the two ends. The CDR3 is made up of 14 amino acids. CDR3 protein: CASSVRGSGNTIYF. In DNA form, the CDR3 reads TGTGCCAGCAGTGTCAGGGGATCTGGAAACACCATATATTTT.

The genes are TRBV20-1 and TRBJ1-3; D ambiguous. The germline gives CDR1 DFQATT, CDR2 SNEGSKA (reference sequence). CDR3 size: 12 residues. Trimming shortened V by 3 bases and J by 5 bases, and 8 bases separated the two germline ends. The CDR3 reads CSARGNRNTIYF. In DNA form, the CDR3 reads TGCAGTGCTAGGGGAAATAGAAACACCATATATTTT.

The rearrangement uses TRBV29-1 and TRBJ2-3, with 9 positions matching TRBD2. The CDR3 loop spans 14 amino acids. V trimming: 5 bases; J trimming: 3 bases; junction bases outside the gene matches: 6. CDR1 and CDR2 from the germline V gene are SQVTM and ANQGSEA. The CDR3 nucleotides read TGCAGCGTTCGACTAGCGGTAGTTACAGATACGCAGTATTTT. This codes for CSVRLAVVTDTQYF.

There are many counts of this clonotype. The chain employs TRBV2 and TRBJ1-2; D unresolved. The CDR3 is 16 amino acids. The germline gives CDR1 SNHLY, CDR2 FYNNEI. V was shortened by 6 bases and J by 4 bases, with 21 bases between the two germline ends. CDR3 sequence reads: CASRELLVQTSYGYTF. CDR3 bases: TGTGCCAGCAGGGAACTCTTGGTTCAAACTTCCTATGGCTACACCTTC.

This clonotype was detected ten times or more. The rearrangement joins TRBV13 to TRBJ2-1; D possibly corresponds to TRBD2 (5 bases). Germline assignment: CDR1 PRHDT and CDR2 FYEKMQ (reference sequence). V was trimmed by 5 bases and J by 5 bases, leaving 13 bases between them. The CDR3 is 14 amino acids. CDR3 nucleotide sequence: TGTGCCAGCAGCCTACGGAGGACGAACAATGAGCAGTTCTTC. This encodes CASSLRRTNNEQFF.

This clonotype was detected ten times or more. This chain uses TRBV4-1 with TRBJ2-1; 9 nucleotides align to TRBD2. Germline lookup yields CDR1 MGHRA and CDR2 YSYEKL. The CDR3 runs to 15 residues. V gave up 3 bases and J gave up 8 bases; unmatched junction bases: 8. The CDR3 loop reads CASSQHSGSGYEQFF. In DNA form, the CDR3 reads TGCGCCAGCAGCCAGCATAGCGGGAGTGGTTATGAGCAGTTCTTC.

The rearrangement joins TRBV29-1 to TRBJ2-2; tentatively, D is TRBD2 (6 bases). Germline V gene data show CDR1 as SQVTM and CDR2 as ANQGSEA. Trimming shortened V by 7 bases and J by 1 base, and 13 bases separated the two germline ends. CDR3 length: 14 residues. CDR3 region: CSALAEMNTGELFF. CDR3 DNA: TGCAGCGCCTTAGCGGAGATGAACACCGGGGAGCTGTTTTTT.

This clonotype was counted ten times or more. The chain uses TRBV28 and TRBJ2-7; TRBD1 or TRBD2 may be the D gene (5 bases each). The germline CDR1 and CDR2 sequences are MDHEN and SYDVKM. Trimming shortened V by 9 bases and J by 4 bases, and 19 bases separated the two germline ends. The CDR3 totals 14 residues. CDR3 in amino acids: CASTTGTGTYEQYF. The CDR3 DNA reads TGTGCCAGTACAACCGGGACGGGAACTTACGAGCAGTACTTC.

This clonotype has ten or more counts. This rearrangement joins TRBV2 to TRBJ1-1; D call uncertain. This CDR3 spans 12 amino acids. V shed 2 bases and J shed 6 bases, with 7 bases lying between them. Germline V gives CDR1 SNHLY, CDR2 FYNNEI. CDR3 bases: TGTGCCAGCAGTGAACAGGCCCCTGAAGCTTTCTTT. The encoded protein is CASSEQAPEAFF.

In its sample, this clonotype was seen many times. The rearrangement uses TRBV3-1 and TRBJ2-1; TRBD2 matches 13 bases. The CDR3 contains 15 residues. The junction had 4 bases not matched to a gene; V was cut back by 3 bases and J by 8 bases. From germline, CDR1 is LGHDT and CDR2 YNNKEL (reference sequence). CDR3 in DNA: TGTGCCAGCAGCCAGAGGACTAGCGGGAGCTATGAGCAGTTCTTC. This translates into CASSQRTSGSYEQFF.

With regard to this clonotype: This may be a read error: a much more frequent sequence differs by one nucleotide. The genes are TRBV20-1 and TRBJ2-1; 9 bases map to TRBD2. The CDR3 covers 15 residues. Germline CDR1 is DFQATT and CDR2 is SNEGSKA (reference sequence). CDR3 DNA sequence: TGCAGAGCTCGACGCCCCGGGACTAGCCAATATGAGCAGTTCTTC. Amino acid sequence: CRARRPGTSQYEQFF.